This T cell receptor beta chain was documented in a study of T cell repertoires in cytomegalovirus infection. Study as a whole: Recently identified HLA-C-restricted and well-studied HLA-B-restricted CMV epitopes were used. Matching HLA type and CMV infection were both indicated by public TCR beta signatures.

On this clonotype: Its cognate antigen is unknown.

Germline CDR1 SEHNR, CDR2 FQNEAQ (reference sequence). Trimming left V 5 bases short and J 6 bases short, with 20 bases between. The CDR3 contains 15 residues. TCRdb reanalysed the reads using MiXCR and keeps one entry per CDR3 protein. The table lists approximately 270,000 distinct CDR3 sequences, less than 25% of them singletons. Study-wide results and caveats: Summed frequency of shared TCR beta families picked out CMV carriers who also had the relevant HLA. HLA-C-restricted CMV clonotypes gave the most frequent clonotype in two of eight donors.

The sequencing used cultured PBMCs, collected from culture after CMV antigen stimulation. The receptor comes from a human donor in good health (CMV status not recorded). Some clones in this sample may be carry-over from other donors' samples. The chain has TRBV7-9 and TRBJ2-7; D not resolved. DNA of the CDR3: TGTGCCAGCAGCCCCCGCGGCCCCCTCAAAGGCGAGCAGTACGTC. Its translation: CASSPRGPLKGEQYV.